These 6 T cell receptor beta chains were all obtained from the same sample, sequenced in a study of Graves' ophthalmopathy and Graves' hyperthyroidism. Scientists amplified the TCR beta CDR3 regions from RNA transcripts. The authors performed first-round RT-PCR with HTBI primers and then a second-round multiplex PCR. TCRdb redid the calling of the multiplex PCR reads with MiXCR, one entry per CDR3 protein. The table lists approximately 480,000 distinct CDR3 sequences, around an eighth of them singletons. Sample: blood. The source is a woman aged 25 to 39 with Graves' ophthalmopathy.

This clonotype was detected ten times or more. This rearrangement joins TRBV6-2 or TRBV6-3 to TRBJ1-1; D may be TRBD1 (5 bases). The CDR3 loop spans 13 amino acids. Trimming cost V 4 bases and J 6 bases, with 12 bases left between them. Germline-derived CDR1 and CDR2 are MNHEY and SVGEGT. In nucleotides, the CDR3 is TGTGCCAGCAGTTTTGCAGGGTTCGCTGAAGCTTTCTTT. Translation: CASSFAGFAEAFF.

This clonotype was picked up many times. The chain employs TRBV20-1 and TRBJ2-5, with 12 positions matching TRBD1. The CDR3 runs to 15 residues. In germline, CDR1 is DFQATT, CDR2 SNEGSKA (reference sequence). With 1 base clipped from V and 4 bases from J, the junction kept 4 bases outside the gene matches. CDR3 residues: CSARGWDRGLETQYF. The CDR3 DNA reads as TGCAGTGCTAGAGGGTGGGACAGGGGGCTAGAGACCCAGTACTTC.

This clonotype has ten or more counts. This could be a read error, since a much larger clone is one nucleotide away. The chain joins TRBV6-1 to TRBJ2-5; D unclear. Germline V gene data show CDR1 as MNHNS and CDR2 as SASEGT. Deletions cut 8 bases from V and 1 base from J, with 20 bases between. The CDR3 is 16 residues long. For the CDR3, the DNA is TGTGCCAGCGGGCCCTGGGTAGAGTGGACCCAAGAGACCCAGTACTTC. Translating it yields CASGPWVEWTQETQYF.

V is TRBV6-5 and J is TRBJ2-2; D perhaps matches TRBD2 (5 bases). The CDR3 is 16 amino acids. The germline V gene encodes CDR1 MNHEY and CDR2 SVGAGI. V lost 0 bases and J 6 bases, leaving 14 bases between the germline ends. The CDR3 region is CASSYSGGRYPGELFF. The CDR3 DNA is TGTGCCAGCAGTTACTCAGGCGGGCGGTACCCCGGGGAGCTGTTTTTT.

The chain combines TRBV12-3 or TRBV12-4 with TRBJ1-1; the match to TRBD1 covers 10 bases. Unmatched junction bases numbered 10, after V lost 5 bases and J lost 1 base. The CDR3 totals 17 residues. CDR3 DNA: TGTGCCAGCAGTCGGGACAGGGGTTTAATCCCGAACACTGAAGCTTTCTTT. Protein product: CASSRDRGLIPNTEAFF.

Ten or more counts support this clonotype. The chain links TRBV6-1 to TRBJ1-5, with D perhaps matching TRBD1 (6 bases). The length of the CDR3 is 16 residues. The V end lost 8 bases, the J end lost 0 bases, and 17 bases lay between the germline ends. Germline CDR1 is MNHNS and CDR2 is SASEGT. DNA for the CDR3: TGTGCCAGCTCCTTACAGGGAGAGGTTAGCAATCAGCCCCAGCATTTT. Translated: CASSLQGEVSNQPQHF.